Reported below is one TCR beta chain. V lost 1 base, J lost 12 bases, and 6 bases stayed unmatched. Germline V CDR1 and CDR2: LGHNA, YSLEER. The CDR3 covers 15 residues. The data were obtained in a study of cytomegalovirus exposure and HLA in healthy donors. The study sampled nominally healthy donors, though unrecorded immune exposures were likely. The PCR used 60 Vbeta and 13 Jbeta primers. Clones were sequenced by immunoSEQ multiplex PCR, and TCRdb holds only the in-frame ones, with some missing. In the table there are roughly 100,000 clones, approximately 76% of which are singletons. The TCR sequence derives from a man aged 40-49 years in good health and CMV-seropositive. Sequencing input: PBMCs. The chain recombines TRBV4-3 with TRBJ2-1; TRBD2 agrees at 13 bases. The CDR3 bases are TGCGCCAGCAGCCAAGTCACTAGCGGGAGGGGATGGCAGTTCTTC. Translated, it gives CASSQVTSGRGWQFF.